Here is one T cell receptor (beta chain) with its context. The TCR beta repertoire was assessed by survey-level immunoSEQ sequencing. TCRdb keeps only in-frame clones here, not all; method: immunoSEQ multiplex PCR. This sample has about 50,000 clones, with approximately 95% found just once. This CDR3 has 16 amino acids. Looked up from germline, CDR1 is MNHEY and CDR2 is SMNVEV (reference sequence). J was trimmed by 0 bases and V by 5 bases; bases with no gene match: 5. The chain employs TRBV27 and TRBJ2-1; 9 nucleotides align to TRBD2. This clonotype was sampled from a man in his forties with rheumatoid arthritis. The sequenced sample consisted of PBMCs. The CDR3 here is CASSRASGTSYNEQFF. The CDR3 bases are TGTGCCAGCAGTAGAGCTAGCGGGACCTCCTACAATGAGCAGTTCTTC.